These 27 T cell receptor beta chains originate from one sample sequenced in a study of tissue T cells after allogeneic stem cell transplantation. Time point noted: mouse harvest day 14 after allogeneic transplant. Tail vein injection delivered 10^7 T-cell-depleted bone marrow cells and 10^6 splenic CD5+ T cells. Clones were sequenced by immunoSEQ multiplex PCR, and TCRdb holds only the in-frame ones, with some missing. The data contain 8,000 to 10,000 clones, under 40% of them singletons. Sequenced: skin. The receptors were gathered from a female BALB/c mouse given C57BL/6 T cells with graft-versus-host disease after an allogeneic hematopoietic cell transplant.

With regard to this clone: Gene and germline names: mouse. With the read ending 1 residue before the CDR3 end, the germline J gene is used to fill in that end. This chain joins TRBV5 and TRBJ1-1; weak D call: TRBD1 (6 bases). Per the germline V gene, CDR1 is LGHNA and CDR2 is YNLKQL (reference sequence). The germline V and J ends were trimmed by 0 bases and 3 bases, with 11 bases remaining between them. The CDR3 is 15 amino acids. The CDR3 protein is CASSQEQGWDTEVFF. Partial CDR3 DNA: TGTGCCAGCAGCCAAGAGCAGGGGTGGGACACAGAAGTCTTC.

A note on this clone: Germline and genes: mouse. CDR3 bases read: TGTGCCAGCTCTCTCCACTGGGGGGACTATGCTGAGCAGTTC. Amino acid sequence: CASSLHWGDYAEQF. The entire CDR3 is CASSLHWGDYAEQFF. The chain links TRBV12-1 to TRBJ2-1; 9 bases map to TRBD2. The read is 1 residue too short to cover the CDR3 end, so that end is filled in from the germline J gene. The germline V gene has CDR1 SGHSN and CDR2 HYEKVE. CDR3 length: 15 amino acids. V dropped 0 bases and J dropped 2; count of bases not matched to a gene: 1.

Judged by abundance, this clone is medium-sized (0.01 to 0.1%). Genes here carry mouse names. The observed sequence ends 1 residue before the CDR3 terminus, with the missing tail filled in from the germline J gene. This same CDR3 is encoded by further DNA sequences in the sample. The chain recombines TRBV26 with TRBJ2-7; 9 bases are a match to TRBD1. V lost 4 bases and J lost 7; bases outside the gene matches: 2. Germline-derived CDR1 and CDR2 are KGHPV and FQNQEV (reference sequence). The CDR3 runs 12 residues. CDR3 bases read: TGTGCCAGCAGTCGGACAGGGGACGAACAGTAC. Translating it yields CASSRTGDEQY. The entire CDR3 protein is CASSRTGDEQYF.

Details on this clone: Gene labels here are mouse ones. The read stops 1 residue short of the end of the CDR3; the missing end is completed from the germline J gene. The chain has TRBV3 and TRBJ2-7; no clear D. Germline V gene lookup returns CDR1 SNHLY and CDR2 FYNGKV (reference sequence). The germline V and J ends were trimmed by 3 bases and 0 bases, with 6 bases remaining between them. The CDR3 consists of 13 residues. The CDR3 protein is CASSLSNSYEQYF. CDR3 DNA (partial): TGTGCCAGCAGCTTGTCAAACTCCTATGAACAGTAC.

This clone was observed a handful of times. The genes are named according to mouse. The CDR3 end is not reached by the read, which stops 1 residue before it; the germline J gene fills it in. The chain employs TRBV16 and TRBJ2-2, with a weak D call TRBD1 (5 bases). The CDR3 is made up of 15 amino acids. Trimming took 4 bases from V and 0 from J, leaving 9 bases between them. The germline V gene encodes CDR1 SGHSA and CDR2 FRNQAP. The DNA read from the CDR3 is TGTGCAAGCAGCTCCCAGGGAGCAAACACCGGGCAGCTCTAC. Translated, it gives CASSSQGANTGQLY. From start to end, the CDR3 is CASSSQGANTGQLYF.

A few counts support this clone. Gene names are mouse gene names. The read ends 1 residue shy of where the CDR3 ends; the end is completed using the germline J gene. This chain uses TRBV26 with TRBJ2-2; no clear D gene. The length of the CDR3 is 16 residues. With 4 bases removed from V and 0 bases from J, the gap between germline ends came to 12 bases. Germline assignment: CDR1 KGHPV and CDR2 FQNQEV (reference sequence). Partial CDR3 DNA: TGTGCCAGCAGTCCCCAGACGGACGCAAACACCGGGCAGCTCTAC. Protein product: CASSPQTDANTGQLY. The CDR3, in full, reads CASSPQTDANTGQLYF.

Worth noting for this clone: Gene names follow the mouse nomenclature. The read halts 1 residue ahead of the CDR3 end, with the missing end drawn from the germline J gene. The gene calls are TRBV15 and TRBJ2-1; tentatively, D is TRBD1 or TRBD2 (5 bases each). V lost 1 base and J 7 bases, leaving 8 bases between the germline ends. This CDR3 is built from 13 residues. Germline V gene data show CDR1 as SGHND and CDR2 as FRSKSL. The DNA read from the CDR3 is TGTGCCAGCAGTTTAGAGGGGCGGGCTGAGCAGTTC. This gives the protein CASSLEGRAEQF. The CDR3 as a whole reads CASSLEGRAEQFF.

Notes on this clone: Mouse gene names and germline throughout. The CDR3 extends 1 residue past the end of the read, so its final part is completed from the germline J gene. V and J are TRBV5 and TRBJ2-1, with 10 bases identical to TRBD2. CDR1 LGHNA and CDR2 YNLKQL come from the germline V gene (reference sequence). The CDR3 totals 15 residues. V trimming: 2 bases; J trimming: 4 bases; junction bases outside the gene matches: 2. This CDR3 is CASSQNWGGYAEQFF. The CDR3 DNA, read in part, is TGTGCCAGCAGCCAAAACTGGGGGGGATATGCTGAGCAGTTC.

Of note for this clone: Mouse names are used for the genes. The read ends 1 residue shy of where the CDR3 ends; the end is completed using the germline J gene. The gene calls are TRBV20 and TRBJ2-5; 9 bases fit TRBD1. The CDR3 totals 13 residues. Germline assignment: CDR1 GFQATS and CDR2 STVNSAI. The J segment lost 8 bases and the V segment lost 4 bases, leaving 7 bases of the junction unmatched. CDR3 DNA (partial): TGTGGTGCTACTCGGGACAGGGACGGCACCCAGTAC. Translated, it gives CGATRDRDGTQY. The whole CDR3 protein is CGATRDRDGTQYF.

Concerning this clone: The germline and genes are mouse ones. The read finishes 1 residue shy of the CDR3 end, and the germline J gene is used to complete it. This same CDR3 is encoded by further DNA sequences in the sample. This chain connects TRBV26 to TRBJ2-4; D remains ambiguous. V was clipped by 2 bases and J by 4 bases, with 7 bases between them. CDR3 length: 13 amino acids. Germline CDR1 and CDR2: KGHPV and FQNQEV (reference sequence). Here the CDR3 reads CASSLGQKNTLYF. Incomplete CDR3 DNA: TGTGCCAGCAGTCTGGGGCAAAAAAACACCTTGTAC.

This clone turned up a few times. Any gene name here is a mouse gene name. The CDR3 goes on 1 residue after the read ends, and that part is filled in from the germline J gene. The chain carries TRBV26 and TRBJ2-5; no clear D gene. Germline-derived CDR1 and CDR2 are KGHPV and FQNQEV (reference sequence). Trimming cost V 2 bases and J 4 bases, with 10 bases left between them. The CDR3 consists of 14 residues. Partial CDR3 DNA: TGTGCCAGCAGTCTGGCTGGAGAAAAAGACACCCAGTAC. Its protein is CASSLAGEKDTQY. The whole CDR3 protein is CASSLAGEKDTQYF. The full variable domain, its missing parts supplied by reference TRBV26 and TRBJ2-5, is NSKVIQTPRYLVKGQGQKAKMRCIPEKGHPVVFWYQQNKNNEFKFLINFQNQEVLQQIDMTEKRFSAECPSNSPCSLEIQSSEAGDSALYLCASSLAGEKDTQYFGPGTRLLVL.

Details on this clone: The gene symbols are mouse symbols. The read gets to within 1 residue of the CDR3 end, and the germline J gene fills in the rest. The V and J genes are TRBV13-2 and TRBJ2-7; no reliable D call. This CDR3 has 12 residues. Germline V CDR1 and CDR2: NNHNN, SYGAGS (reference sequence). The germline V and J ends were trimmed by 5 bases and 0 bases, with 6 bases remaining between them. Here the CDR3 reads CASGYLSYEQYF. Incomplete CDR3 DNA: TGTGCCAGCGGGTACCTCTCCTATGAACAGTAC.

On this clone: All gene names here are mouse names. The read halts 1 residue ahead of the CDR3 end, with the missing end drawn from the germline J gene. V and J are TRBV26 and TRBJ1-6; no clear D gene. TRBJ1-6 is sorted into the ORF group, with uncertain function. The CDR3 contains 14 residues. Germline CDR1 and CDR2: KGHPV and FQNQEV (reference sequence). Trimming pared 5 bases from V and 4 bases from J, leaving 9 bases between. CDR3: CASSSTSYNSPLYF. The sequenced part of the CDR3 DNA is TGTGCCAGCAGTTCGACAAGTTATAATTCGCCCCTCTAC.

A word on this clone: The gene symbols are mouse symbols. The sequence runs out 1 residue before the end of the CDR3; the remainder is reconstructed from the germline J gene. The rearrangement links TRBV2 to TRBJ1-4; tentative D call: TRBD1 (5 bases). The V gene lost 0 bases and the J gene lost 3 bases, with 8 bases spanning the gap. The CDR3 contains 15 residues. Germline V CDR1 and CDR2: LGHNA, YSYQKL. CDR3 DNA (partial): TGTGCCAGCAGCCAAGAGGGGGGAACCAACGAAAGATTATTT. It specifies CASSQEGGTNERLF. The entire CDR3 reads CASSQEGGTNERLFF.

On this clone: Mouse germline and gene names are used. Read coverage stops 1 residue before the CDR3 terminus; the germline J gene supplies the remainder. The gene calls are TRBV12-2 and TRBJ2-5; 14 bases match TRBD2. Per germline, CDR1 SGHLS and CDR2 HYDKME. This CDR3 is built from 16 residues. V gave up 2 bases and J gave up 3 bases; unmatched junction bases: 3. This CDR3 is CASSPGTGGAQDTQYF. Partial CDR3 DNA: TGTGCCAGCTCTCCCGGGACTGGGGGGGCGCAAGACACCCAGTAC. The variable domain in full, with the rest retrieved from reference TRBV12-2 and TRBJ2-5, is NSGVVQSPRYIIKGKGERSILKCIPISGHLSVAWYQQTQGQELKFFIQHYDKMERDKGNLPSRFSVQQFDDYHSEMNMSALELEDSAVYFCASSPGTGGAQDTQYFGPGTRLLVL.

Concerning this clone itself: Germline and genes here are mouse. With the read ending 1 residue before the CDR3 end, the germline J gene is used to fill in that end. This chain uses TRBV15 with TRBJ2-4; D is undetermined. The CDR3 contains 13 residues. Germline V gene data show CDR1 as SGHND and CDR2 as FRSKSL. The germline V and J ends were trimmed by 6 bases and 0 bases, with 7 bases remaining between them. CDR3 DNA (partial): TGTGCCAGCAGGGTGTCTAGTCAAAACACCTTGTAC. Its protein is CASRVSSQNTLY. The full CDR3 protein reads CASRVSSQNTLYF.

About this clone itself: The gene names given are mouse names. The read falls 1 residue short of the CDR3 end, and the missing part is taken from the germline J gene. This rearrangement joins TRBV26 to TRBJ1-1; D call uncertain. The CDR3 is 12 residues long. Germline V gene data show CDR1 as KGHPV and CDR2 as FQNQEV (reference sequence). The V end was cut by 6 bases, the J end by 0 bases, with 5 bases between. Here the CDR3 reads CASSRTNTEVFF. The DNA read from the CDR3 is TGTGCCAGCAGCCGAACAAACACAGAAGTCTTC.

This clone is large by share. Germline and genes here are mouse. The read terminates 1 residue ahead of where the CDR3 ends, so the germline J gene completes it. The chain links TRBV13-3 to TRBJ2-3; D perhaps matches TRBD2 (6 bases). Trimming cost V 3 bases and J 0 bases, with 11 bases left between them. The length of the CDR3 is 15 residues. The germline gives CDR1 NNHDY, CDR2 SYVADS. The CDR3 bases that were read are TGTGCCAGCAGTGTCCTGGGGCCTAGTGCAGAAACGCTGTAT. This translates into CASSVLGPSAETLY. In full, the CDR3 reads CASSVLGPSAETLYF.

Details on this clone: The listed genes are named as in mouse. The sequence runs out 1 residue before the end of the CDR3; the remainder is reconstructed from the germline J gene. The V gene is TRBV3, the J gene TRBJ2-4; tentative D call: TRBD1 (6 bases). Trimming cost V 4 bases and J 10 bases, with 9 bases left between them. Germline CDR1 SNHLY, CDR2 FYNGKV (reference sequence). The CDR3 covers 11 residues. The sequenced CDR3 bases are TGTGCCAGCAGCTCCGGACAGCCCTTGTAC. Encoded protein: CASSSGQPLY. The whole CDR3 protein reads CASSSGQPLYF.

This clone is medium-sized. All gene names here are mouse names. The read falls 1 residue short of the CDR3 end, and the missing part is taken from the germline J gene. The rearrangement joins TRBV2 to TRBJ2-7; D could derive from TRBD1 or TRBD2 (5 bases each). CDR1 and CDR2 from the germline V gene are LGHNA and YSYQKL. The CDR3 totals 12 residues. The V end was cut by 1 base, the J end by 4 bases, with 5 bases between. The CDR3 here is CASSQGGYEQYF. The sequenced part of the CDR3 DNA is TGTGCCAGCAGCCAAGGGGGGTATGAACAGTAC.

In the case of this clone: Germline and genes here are mouse. The CDR3 end falls 1 residue outside the read, so it is completed with the germline J gene. The rearrangement links TRBV12-1 to TRBJ1-1; D is ambiguous. This CDR3 comprises 13 residues. Germline CDR1 SGHSN, CDR2 HYEKVE. Trimming pared 1 base from V and 0 bases from J, leaving 5 bases between. The CDR3 protein is CASSLGSNTEVFF. The DNA read from the CDR3 is TGTGCCAGCTCTCTTGGGTCAAACACAGAAGTCTTC. Full variable domain (rest looked up from reference TRBV12-1 and TRBJ1-1): DSGVVQSPRHIIKEKGGRSVLTCIPISGHSNVVWYQQTLGKELKFLIQHYEKVERDKGFLPSRFSVQQFDDYHSEMNMSALELEDSAMYFCASSLGSNTEVFFGKGTRLTVV.

For this clone: The genes are named according to mouse. The read stops 1 residue short of the end of the CDR3; the missing end is completed from the germline J gene. V usage is TRBV26 and J usage is TRBJ2-5; 10 bases fit TRBD2. Losses at the gene ends were 4 bases for V and 0 bases for J; bases not matched to a gene: 1. The length of the CDR3 is 15 residues. Germline loops: CDR1 KGHPV, CDR2 FQNQEV (reference sequence). CDR3: CASSRDWGNQDTQYF. The CDR3 bases that were read are TGTGCCAGCAGTCGGGACTGGGGTAACCAAGACACCCAGTAC.

A few counts support this clone. Mouse gene names apply. The CDR3 is cut off 1 residue early in the read; its end comes from the germline J gene. This chain connects TRBV26 to TRBJ1-4, with a tentative D call TRBD1 (6 bases). CDR1 is KGHPV, CDR2 FQNQEV, per germline (reference sequence). V was pared by 8 bases and J by 4 bases, with 11 bases between. The CDR3 extends over 13 amino acids. The CDR3 loop reads CASHRDINERLFF. CDR3 DNA, as far as it was read: TGTGCCAGCCACCGGGACATCAACGAAAGATTATTT.

With regard to this clone: Gene names refer to mouse genes. The read comes to an end 1 residue before the CDR3 does, leaving the germline J gene to fill in the end. The gene calls are TRBV1 and TRBJ2-4; TRBD2 matches at 10 bases. Trimming at V came to 1 base and at J to 0 bases, leaving 4 bases not matched to a gene. The CDR3 is 17 residues long. The germline gives CDR1 NSQYPW, CDR2 LRSPGD (reference sequence). The part of the CDR3 DNA that was read is TGCACCTGCAGTGCAGCTGGGGGGGCGAAGAGTCAAAACACCTTGTAC. This translates into CTCSAAGGAKSQNTLY. The complete CDR3 protein is CTCSAAGGAKSQNTLYF. Using reference TRBV1 and TRBJ2-4 for the parts outside the CDR3, the full variable domain is VTLLEQNPRWRLVPRGQAVNLRCILKNSQYPWMSWYQQDLQKQLQWLFTLRSPGDKEVKSLPGADYLATRVTDTELRLQVANMSQGRTLYCTCSAAGGAKSQNTLYFGAGTRLSVL.

Regarding this clone: Genes and germline come from the mouse. The read finishes 1 residue shy of the CDR3 end, and the germline J gene is used to complete it. The rearrangement links TRBV12-2 to TRBJ2-1; D is tentatively TRBD1 or TRBD2 (5 bases each). This CDR3 comprises 14 residues. The V end lost 2 bases, the J end lost 3 bases, and 10 bases lay between the germline ends. In germline, CDR1 is SGHLS, CDR2 HYDKME. The CDR3 loop is CASSQGTRYAEQFF. Partial CDR3 DNA: TGTGCCAGCTCTCAAGGGACCCGCTATGCTGAGCAGTTC.

There are a few counts of this clone. Gene names and germline refer to mouse. Coverage ceases 1 residue before the CDR3 finishes, and the germline J gene fills in the end. V usage is TRBV16 and J usage is TRBJ2-4; no clear D. The CDR3 consists of 13 residues. Germline CDR1 SGHSA, CDR2 FRNQAP. V was trimmed by 0 bases and J by 0 bases, leaving 1 base between them. This CDR3 is CASSLDSQNTLYF. The CDR3 DNA, read in part, is TGTGCAAGCAGCTTAGACAGTCAAAACACCTTGTAC.

A word on this clone: The gene names here belong to mouse. The CDR3 end falls 1 residue outside the read, so it is completed with the germline J gene. The chain uses TRBV3 and TRBJ1-3, with D perhaps TRBD1 (5 bases). V was trimmed by 0 bases and J by 3 bases, leaving 6 bases between them. This CDR3 region has 14 residues. Germline-derived CDR1 and CDR2 are SNHLY and FYNGKV (reference sequence). Here the CDR3 reads CASSLAGVGNTLYF. The CDR3 bases that were read are TGTGCCAGCAGCTTAGCGGGGGTTGGAAATACGCTCTAT.